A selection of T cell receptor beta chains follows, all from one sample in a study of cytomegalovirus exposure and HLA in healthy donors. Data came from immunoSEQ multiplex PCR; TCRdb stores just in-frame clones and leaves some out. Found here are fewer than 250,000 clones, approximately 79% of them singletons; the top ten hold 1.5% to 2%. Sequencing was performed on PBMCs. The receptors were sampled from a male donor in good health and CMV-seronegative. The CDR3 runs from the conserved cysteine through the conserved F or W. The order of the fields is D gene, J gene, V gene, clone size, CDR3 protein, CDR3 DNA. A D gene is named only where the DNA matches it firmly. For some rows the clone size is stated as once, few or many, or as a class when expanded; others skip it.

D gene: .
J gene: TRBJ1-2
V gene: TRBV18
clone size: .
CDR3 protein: CASSPSERVVNYGYTF
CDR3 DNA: TGTGCCAGCTCACCCTCCGAGAGAGTCGTGAACTATGGCTACACCTTC

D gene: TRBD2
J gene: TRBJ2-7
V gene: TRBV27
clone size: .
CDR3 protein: CASSLRSVGLDYEQYF
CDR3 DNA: TGTGCCAGCAGTTTGCGATCGGTGGGACTAGACTACGAGCAGTACTTC

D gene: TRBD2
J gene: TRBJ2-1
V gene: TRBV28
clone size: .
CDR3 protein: CASSPRFGTSGGASRLSVF
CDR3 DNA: TGTGCCAGCAGTCCTCGTTTCGGGACTAGCGGGGGGGCCTCGAGACTTTCGGTCTTC

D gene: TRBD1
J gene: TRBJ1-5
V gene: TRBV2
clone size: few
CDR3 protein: CASSQGVVDQPQHF
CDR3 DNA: TGTGCCAGCAGTCAGGGGGTAGTGGATCAGCCCCAGCATTTT

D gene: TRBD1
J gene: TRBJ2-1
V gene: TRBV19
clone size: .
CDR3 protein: CASERQGNEQFF
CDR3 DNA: TGTGCCAGTGAACGACAGGGTAATGAGCAGTTCTTC

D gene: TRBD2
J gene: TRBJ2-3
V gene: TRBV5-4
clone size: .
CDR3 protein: CASSSTSADTQYF
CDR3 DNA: TGTGCCAGCAGCTCTACTAGCGCAGATACGCAGTATTTT

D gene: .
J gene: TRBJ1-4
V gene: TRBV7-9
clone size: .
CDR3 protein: CSSSLDDLQLFF
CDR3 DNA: TGTTCCAGCAGCTTAGACGACTTGCAACTGTTTTTT

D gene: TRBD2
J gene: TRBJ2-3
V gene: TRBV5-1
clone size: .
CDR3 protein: CASSPRTSGSTDTQYF
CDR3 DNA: TGCGCCAGCAGCCCACGGACTAGCGGGAGCACAGATACGCAGTATTTT

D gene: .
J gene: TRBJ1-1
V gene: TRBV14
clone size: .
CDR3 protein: CASSQVRVTEAFF
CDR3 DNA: TGTGCCAGCAGCCAAGTGAGGGTGACTGAAGCTTTCTTT

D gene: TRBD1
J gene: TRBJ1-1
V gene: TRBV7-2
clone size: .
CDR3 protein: CASSLVTGAAEAFF
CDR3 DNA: TGTGCCAGCAGCTTAGTGACAGGGGCTGCTGAAGCTTTCTTT

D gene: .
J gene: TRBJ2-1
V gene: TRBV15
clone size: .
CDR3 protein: CATISAGGSYNEQFF
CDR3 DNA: TGTGCCACCATATCAGCAGGGGGGTCCTACAATGAGCAGTTCTTC

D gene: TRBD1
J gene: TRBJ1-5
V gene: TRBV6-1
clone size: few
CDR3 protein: CASSDRVGNQPQHF
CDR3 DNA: TGTGCCAGCAGCGACAGGGTTGGCAATCAGCCCCAGCATTTT

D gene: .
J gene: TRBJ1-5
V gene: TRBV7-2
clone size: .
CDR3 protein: CASSSRAGDNQPQHF
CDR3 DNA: TGTGCCAGCAGCTCGCGAGCGGGGGACAATCAGCCCCAGCATTTT

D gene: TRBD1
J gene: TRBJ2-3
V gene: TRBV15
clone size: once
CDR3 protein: CATSSPRGQGTDTQYF
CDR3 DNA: TGTGCCACCAGCAGCCCGAGGGGACAGGGAACAGATACGCAGTATTTT

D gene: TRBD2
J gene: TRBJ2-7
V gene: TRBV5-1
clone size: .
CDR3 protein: CASSFPPAGVKEQYF
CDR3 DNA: TGCGCCAGCAGCTTTCCTCCAGCGGGAGTGAAAGAGCAGTACTTC

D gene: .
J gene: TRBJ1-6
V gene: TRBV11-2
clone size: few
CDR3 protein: CASSLGRGGQSPLHF
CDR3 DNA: TGTGCCAGCAGCTTAGGACGGGGGGGTCAGTCACCCCTCCACTTT

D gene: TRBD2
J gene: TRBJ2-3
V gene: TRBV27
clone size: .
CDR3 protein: CASTAALRGASTDTQYF
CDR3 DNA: TGTGCCAGCACCGCCGCCCTGCGGGGGGCCAGCACAGATACGCAGTATTTT

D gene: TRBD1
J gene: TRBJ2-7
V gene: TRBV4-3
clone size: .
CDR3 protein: CASSHATGGADGVYF
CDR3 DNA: TGCGCCAGCAGCCATGCAACAGGGGGCGCCGATGGTGTGTACTTC

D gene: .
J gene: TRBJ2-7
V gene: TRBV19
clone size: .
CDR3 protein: CASSPYRVISAEQYF
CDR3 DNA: TGTGCCAGTAGTCCCTACAGGGTTATAAGCGCCGAGCAGTACTTC

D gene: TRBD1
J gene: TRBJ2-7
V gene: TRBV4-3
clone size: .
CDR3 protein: CASSLGQGASYEQYF
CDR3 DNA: TGCGCCAGCAGCCTTGGACAGGGGGCATCCTACGAGCAGTACTTC

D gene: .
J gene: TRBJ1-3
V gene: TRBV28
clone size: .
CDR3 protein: CASRVGAGNTIYF
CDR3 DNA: TGTGCCAGCAGAGTAGGAGCTGGAAACACCATATATTTT

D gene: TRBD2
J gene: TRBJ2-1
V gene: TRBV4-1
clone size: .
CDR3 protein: CASTGPGLAGFEQFF
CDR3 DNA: TGCGCCAGCACCGGTCCGGGACTAGCGGGGTTTGAGCAGTTCTTC

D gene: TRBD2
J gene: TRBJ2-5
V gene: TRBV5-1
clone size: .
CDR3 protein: CASSLGLAGGAQETQYF
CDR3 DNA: TGCGCCAGCAGCTTGGGACTAGCGGGAGGGGCCCAAGAGACCCAGTACTTC

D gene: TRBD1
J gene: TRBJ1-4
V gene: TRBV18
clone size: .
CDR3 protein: CASSRDRGNEKLFF
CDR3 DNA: TGTGCCAGCTCTCGGGACAGGGGGAACGAAAAACTGTTTTTT